A selection of T cell receptor beta chains follows, all from one sample in a study of blood T cell repertoires in COVID-19. Repertoires were generated with immunoSEQ multiplex PCR, while TCRdb's copy carries only in-frame clones and drops some. This sample has roughly 120,000 clones, with about 85% found just once. Sequenced material: peripheral blood. The receptors originated from a human donor in a cohort sampled during active COVID-19. Both conserved end residues are part of each CDR3. Each record gives: V gene, J gene, D gene, clone size, CDR3 DNA, CDR3 protein. A D gene is named only where the DNA matches it firmly. Size values are once, few and many counts, or a class for expanded clones, and some rows have none.

TRBV2	TRBJ1-5	.	.	TGTGCCAGCAGAAACAGGGTCGGCCAGCCCCAGCATTTT	CASRNRVGQPQHF
TRBV7-3	TRBJ2-5	TRBD2	.	TGTGCCAGCAGCTTATTGGCGGGGGGCGGAGAGACCCAGTACTTC	CASSLLAGGGETQYF
TRBV5-8	TRBJ1-1	.	.	TGTGCCAGCAGCCCGACTAGGGGGGGCAGGGTTGCTTTCTTT	CASSPTRGGRVAFF
TRBV19	TRBJ1-4	.	.	TGTGCCAGTAGTAGGGACACTTTAAATGAAAAACTGTTTTTT	CASSRDTLNEKLFF
TRBV5-4	TRBJ1-2	.	.	TGTGCCAGCAGCTTGGTCGGGGTGTTACGCGACTATGGCTACACCTTC	CASSLVGVLRDYGYTF
TRBV28	TRBJ1-1	TRBD1	once	TGTGCCAGCAGTTACAAACAGGGGGCGGTGAACACTGAAGCTTTCTTT	CASSYKQGAVNTEAFF
TRBV3-1/TRBV3-2	TRBJ2-7	.	.	TGTGCCAGCAGCCGTCGACAGTCCACGTATATTTACGAGCAGTACTTC	CASSRRQSTYIYEQYF
TRBV7-9	TRBJ1-2	.	.	TGTGCCAGCAGCTGGGGGCAGGGCTATGGCTACACCTTC	CASSWGQGYGYTF
TRBV12-3/TRBV12-4	TRBJ2-7	.	.	TGTGCCAGCAGCAGGGCCCCGGCCTACGAGCAGTACTTC	CASSRAPAYEQYF
TRBV7-9	TRBJ1-2	TRBD1	.	TGTGCCAGCAGCCCAGACAGGGTGGCTGGCTACACCTTC	CASSPDRVAGYTF
TRBV6-5	TRBJ2-5	TRBD2	.	TGTGCCAGCGACGGGACTAGCCGACTAAGCAGGAACTTC	CASDGTSRLSRNF
TRBV6-5	TRBJ1-1	.	.	TGTGCCAGCAGTTACCCCGGAGAGGGAAGGGCTGAAGCTTTCTTT	CASSYPGEGRAEAFF
TRBV6-5	TRBJ2-1	TRBD1	.	TGTGCCAGCACCCGGGACAGATACTCCTACAATGAGCAGTTCTTC	CASTRDRYSYNEQFF
TRBV28	TRBJ2-7	TRBD1	once	TGTGCCAGCAGGGGGACAGGGGGAGAATACGAGCAGTACTTC	CASRGTGGEYEQYF
TRBV10-3	TRBJ1-5	.	.	TGTGCCATCAGTGGCTACAGCAGCAATCAGCCCCAGCATTTT	CAISGYSSNQPQHF
TRBV3-1/TRBV3-2	TRBJ2-3	TRBD2	once	TGTGCCAGCAGCCAGCTGGGACTAGCGGGAGGATCAGATACGCAGTATTTT	CASSQLGLAGGSDTQYF
TRBV4-1	TRBJ2-7	TRBD1	.	TGCGCCAGCAGCCAAGACCCCGGGACAGGGGGGTACGAGCAGTACTTC	CASSQDPGTGGYEQYF
TRBV7-9	TRBJ1-4	.	.	TGTGCCAGCACCAACGGGGGGGCGGCTAATGAAAAACTGTTTTTT	CASTNGGAANEKLFF
TRBV5-1	TRBJ2-3	TRBD2	.	TGCGCCAGCAGCTTGGCTCTAGCGGGGGGCCAGGTCGGCACAGATACGCAGTATTTT	CASSLALAGGQVGTDTQYF
TRBV6-5	TRBJ2-3	.	.	TGTGCTACTAGGATTACTAGCACAGATACGCAGTATTTT	CATRITSTDTQYF
TRBV6-4	TRBJ1-2	TRBD1	.	TGTGCCAGCAGTGACGACAGGGGCTCTGGCTACACCTTC	CASSDDRGSGYTF
TRBV15	TRBJ1-2	.	.	TGTGCCACCAGCAGAGATCTCCTCGCAGTCTATGGCTACACCTTC	CATSRDLLAVYGYTF
TRBV18	TRBJ2-1	TRBD2	once	TGTGCCAGCTCACCCATCCTAGCGGGGGGTAACAATGAGCAGTTCTTC	CASSPILAGGNNEQFF
TRBV7-3	TRBJ1-2	.	.	TGTGCCAGCAGCCCTATCGGGGGCGGGGGAATCGGCGGCTACACCTTC	CASSPIGGGGIGGYTF
TRBV5-6	TRBJ2-1	.	.	TGTGCCAGCAGCCGAGGGCTACCCGATGAGCAGTTCTTC	CASSRGLPDEQFF
TRBV11-2	TRBJ2-5	.	.	TGTGCCAGCAGCTTAGACGGTAGACGGGAAGAGACCCAGTACTTC	CASSLDGRREETQYF
TRBV6-5	TRBJ2-1	.	.	TGTGCCAGCAGTATTAGTTTCGACAGAGACAATGAGCAGTTCTTC	CASSISFDRDNEQFF
TRBV15	TRBJ2-5	.	.	TGTGCCACCAGCAGAGGGGACAACCAAGAGACCCAGTACTTC	CATSRGDNQETQYF
TRBV6-6	TRBJ2-7	TRBD2	.	TGTGCCAGCAGTCCTTACCCCTTTCTAGCGGGAAGCGGCAGCTCCTACGAGCAGTACTTC	CASSPYPFLAGSGSSYEQYF
TRBV27	TRBJ1-1	TRBD1	few	TGTGCCAGCAGTTTATCGCAGGGGGCGCACACTGAAGCTTTCTTT	CASSLSQGAHTEAFF
TRBV9	TRBJ2-7	TRBD2	.	TGTGCCAGCAGCGCACTAGCGGGAGCTCCCTACGAGCAGTACTTC	CASSALAGAPYEQYF
TRBV3-1/TRBV3-2	TRBJ2-1	.	.	TGTGCCAGCAGCCCCAGGGCTGGGGAGCAGTTCTTC	CASSPRAGEQFF
TRBV5-1	TRBJ1-1	.	.	TGCGCCAGCCGGATCTCTTATGGGAGTACTGAAGCTTTCTTT	CASRISYGSTEAFF